This passage covers 25 T cell receptor beta chains from one sample sequenced in a study of blood T cells in healthy people across ages. Sample-barcoded 5' priming and a J-beta primer mix drove a second PCR of about 6 to 12 cycles. TCRdb re-analysed the 5' RACE reads in MiXCR, keeping a single row per CDR3 protein. The profile shows more than 1,400,000 distinct CDR3 sequences, about 43% of them singletons. Source material: blood. All receptors derive from a woman under 30 in good health.

CDR3: CSARQGMDSPLHF. CDR3 DNA sequence: TGCAGTGCTAGACAGGGGATGGATTCACCCCTCCACTTT. V gene TRBV20-1 combines with J gene TRBJ1-6; D might be TRBD1 (6 bases). The CDR3 consists of 13 residues. V dropped 2 bases and J dropped 8 bases, with 10 bases sitting between them. From germline, CDR1 is DFQATT and CDR2 SNEGSKA (reference sequence).

This clonotype was counted only a few times. This chain links TRBV12-3 or TRBV12-4 with TRBJ2-2, with D perhaps TRBD1 or TRBD2 (5 bases each). V was clipped by 5 bases and J by 7 bases, with 17 bases between them. This CDR3 region has 15 residues. This CDR3 reads CASSQTPGSGGELFF. The CDR3 DNA sequence: TGTGCCAGCAGTCAGACCCCAGGGAGCGGCGGGGAGCTGTTTTTT.

The chain couples TRBV6-5 to TRBJ1-5; perhaps TRBD1 as D (6 bases). The CDR3 is 15 amino acids. Germline assignment: CDR1 MNHEY and CDR2 SVGAGI. V gave up 0 bases and J gave up 5 bases, with 11 bases separating them. CDR3 DNA: TGTGCCAGCAGTTACTCATCAGGGGCATATCAGCCCCAGCATTTT. Its translation: CASSYSSGAYQPQHF.

This rearrangement joins TRBV20-1 to TRBJ2-5; maybe TRBD2 (5 bases). The J call could be wrong; TRBJ2-7 is a better fit for the DNA end. Germline CDR1 DFQATT, CDR2 SNEGSKA (reference sequence). The length of the CDR3 is 13 residues. CDR3 DNA: TGCAGTGCTGCACGGGGATCGGCGCACGAGCAGTACTTC. Encoded protein: CSAARGSAHEQYF.

The rearrangement uses TRBV12-3 or TRBV12-4 and TRBJ2-7, with D perhaps TRBD1 or TRBD2 (5 bases each). The CDR3 totals 16 residues. The germline V and J ends were trimmed by 4 bases and 2 bases, with 18 bases remaining between them. The CDR3, as DNA: TGTGCCAGCAGTTGGTCAGGGACGGTGAGAGCCTACGAGCAGTACTTC. Translating gives CASSWSGTVRAYEQYF.

This clonotype was seen just once. V usage is TRBV28 and J usage is TRBJ2-3; D is ambiguous. Germline V CDR1 and CDR2: MDHEN, SYDVKM. Deletions cut 1 base from V and 3 bases from J, with 14 bases between. This CDR3 spans 16 amino acids. CDR3 protein: CASSLYGRPRTDTQYF. The CDR3 coding sequence is TGTGCCAGCAGTTTATACGGCAGGCCTCGGACAGATACGCAGTATTTT. Supplemented by reference TRBV28 and TRBJ2-3, the full variable domain reads DVKVTQSSRYLVKRTGEKVFLECVQDMDHENMFWYRQDPGLGLRLIYFSYDVKMKEKGDIPEGYSVSREKKERFSLILESASTNQTSMYLCASSLYGRPRTDTQYFGPGTRLTVL.

This clonotype has just a few counts. The chain uses TRBV4-1 and TRBJ2-7, with TRBD2 as a possible D gene (5 bases). The end of the DNA fits TRBJ2-5 better, so the J call may be wrong. Germline V gene lookup returns CDR1 MGHRA and CDR2 YSYEKL. The CDR3 extends over 14 amino acids. In DNA form, the CDR3 reads TGCGCCAGCAGCCAAGATGAGCCACGGGGGACCCAGTACTTC. Its translation is CASSQDEPRGTQYF.

The chain recombines TRBV9 with TRBJ2-3, with a tentative D call TRBD2 (6 bases). The CDR3 is 16 amino acids. Germline assignment: CDR1 SGDLS and CDR2 YYNGEE. V gave up 0 bases and J gave up 4 bases, with 15 bases separating them. The CDR3 loop reads CASSVGGGVTSDTQYF. The CDR3 DNA reads as TGTGCCAGCAGCGTAGGCGGCGGGGTTACCTCAGATACGCAGTATTTT.

This rearrangement joins TRBV10-3 to TRBJ2-2; D possibly corresponds to TRBD2 (6 bases). CDR3 size: 16 residues. V lost 0 bases, J lost 2 bases, and 10 bases lay in between. Germline V lookup: CDR1 ENHRY, CDR2 SYGVKD. The DNA of the CDR3 is TGTGCCATCAGTGAGTCTGCGGGGCACAACACCGGGGAGCTGTTTTTT. This codes for CAISESAGHNTGELFF.

The V and J genes are TRBV6-8 and TRBJ2-5; D remains ambiguous. Per the germline V gene, CDR1 is MNHGY and CDR2 is SAAAGT. This CDR3 spans 9 amino acids. V lost 9 bases and J lost 11, with 10 bases in between. CDR3 coding DNA: TGTGCCAGGAATCCTGAGCAGTACTTC. Protein: CARNPEQYF.

This clonotype was seen a handful of times. The chain carries TRBV11-2 and TRBJ2-7; perhaps TRBD1 as D (6 bases). CDR3 length: 14 amino acids. Germline loops: CDR1 SGHAT, CDR2 FQNNGV. Trimming left V 0 bases short and J 5 bases short, with 11 bases between. The CDR3: CASSLDNRVHEQYF. The CDR3 DNA reads as TGTGCCAGCAGCTTAGATAACAGGGTCCACGAGCAGTACTTC.

V gene TRBV27 combines with J gene TRBJ2-1; D is uncertain. The CDR3 covers 14 residues. Germline-derived CDR1 and CDR2 are MNHEY and SMNVEV (reference sequence). Trimming pared 6 bases from V and 6 bases from J, leaving 15 bases between. CDR3 region: CASSPNGRPNEQFF. In DNA form, the CDR3 reads TGTGCCAGCAGCCCTAACGGTCGGCCCAATGAGCAGTTCTTC.

This clonotype was counted only a few times. V is TRBV7-9 and J is TRBJ1-1; D remains unclear. CDR3 length: 13 residues. Germline V gene sequence: CDR1 SEHNR, CDR2 FQNEAQ (reference sequence). Between the trimmed V and J ends, which lost 6 bases and 7 bases, there was a span of 15 bases. CDR3 sequence: CASRPVVSDEAFF. DNA for the CDR3: TGTGCCAGCAGGCCCGTAGTTAGTGATGAAGCTTTCTTT.

This clonotype was seen a single time. The genes are TRBV20-1 and TRBJ2-7; D unresolved. Trimming cost V 8 bases and J 5 bases, with 22 bases left between them. CDR3 length: 14 residues. Germline CDR1 is DFQATT and CDR2 is SNEGSKA (reference sequence). CDR3 DNA: TGCAGTCCGTCCTCCCCGGAGAGTTCCCACGAGCAGTACTTC. This encodes CSPSSPESSHEQYF.

This chain joins TRBV18 and TRBJ2-1; perhaps TRBD1 as D (6 bases). Germline V gene lookup returns CDR1 KGHSH and CDR2 LQKENI. The CDR3 extends over 15 amino acids. Trimming removed 1 base at V and 4 bases at J, with 11 bases between. As DNA, the CDR3 is TGTGCCAGCTCACCACTGAAGGGGGAATACAATGAGCAGTTCTTC. This encodes CASSPLKGEYNEQFF.

The chain recombines TRBV29-1 with TRBJ1-1, with 9 bases matching TRBD1. The CDR3 has 16 residues. Germline trimming cut 7 bases from V and 4 bases from J; bases unmatched to any gene: 16. Germline-derived CDR1 and CDR2 are SQVTM and ANQGSEA. The CDR3 region has the DNA TGCAGCGCCACGAGTGGGACAGGGATTTTGGGCACTGAAGCTTTCTTT. This codes for CSATSGTGILGTEAFF.

This clonotype has only a few counts. This chain connects TRBV5-1 to TRBJ2-2; D is perhaps TRBD2 (6 bases). With 10 bases removed from V and 1 base from J, the gap between germline ends came to 17 bases. The length of the CDR3 is 15 residues. Germline V gives CDR1 SGHRS, CDR2 YFSETQ. DNA of the CDR3: TGCGCCTCGAAGGGCGGGACGGAGAACACCGGGGAGCTGTTTTTT. It yields the protein CASKGGTENTGELFF.

This clonotype was detected a few times. The chain is built from TRBV20-1 and TRBJ2-7; 7 bases align to TRBD1. Germline V gene data show CDR1 as DFQATT and CDR2 as SNEGSKA (reference sequence). The CDR3 has 15 amino acids. J lost 2 bases, V lost 3 bases, and 10 bases had no gene match. CDR3 in amino acids: CSASAPGQSTYEQYF. In nucleotides, the CDR3 is TGCAGTGCTAGTGCCCCGGGACAGTCCACCTACGAGCAGTACTTC.

Here the CDR3 reads CASYRSGAYNEQYF. The CDR3 bases are TGTGCCAGCTATCGTAGCGGGGCCTACAATGAGCAGTACTTC. The V call is TRBV18, the J call TRBJ2-7; 8 nucleotides agree with TRBD2. CDR1 KGHSH and CDR2 LQKENI come from the germline V gene. This CDR3 spans 14 amino acids. J lost 7 bases, V lost 7 bases, and 12 bases had no gene match. Together with reference TRBV18 and TRBJ2-7, the CDR3 gives the full variable domain: NAGVMQNPRHLVRRRGQEARLRCSPMKGHSHVYWYRQLPEEGLKFMVYLQKENIIDESGMPKERFSAEFPKEGPSILRIQQVVRGDSAAYFCASYRSGAYNEQYFGPGTRLTVT.

This chain joins TRBV10-3 and TRBJ2-3; 13 nucleotides match TRBD2. The junction had 9 bases not matched to a gene; V was cut back by 10 bases and J by 2 bases. The CDR3 loop spans 16 amino acids. The germline CDR1 and CDR2 sequences are ENHRY and SYGVKD. The CDR3 sequence: CASALGLAGNTDTQYF. CDR3 nucleotide sequence: TGTGCCAGCGCTCTGGGACTAGCGGGAAACACAGATACGCAGTATTTT.

CDR3 sequence: CASKSVTNNEQFF. The DNA for the CDR3 is TGCGCCAGCAAGTCGGTTACAAACAATGAGCAGTTCTTC. The chain uses TRBV4-1 and TRBJ2-1; no firm D call. Germline CDR1 is MGHRA and CDR2 is YSYEKL. The CDR3 consists of 13 residues. Trimming shortened V by 7 bases and J by 5 bases, and 12 bases separated the two germline ends.

The J gene is TRBJ2-3, the V gene TRBV10-3; TRBD2 matches at 7 bases. There are 14 residues in the CDR3. Germline CDR1 reads ENHRY; CDR2 reads SYGVKD. After removal of 8 bases from V and 2 bases from J, the junction contained 7 bases not matched to a gene. The CDR3 bases are TGTGCCATCGGTCTGAGCGGGGACACAGATACGCAGTATTTT. Protein product: CAIGLSGDTDTQYF.

The chain uses TRBV7-2 and TRBJ2-7, with D unresolved. V gave up 4 bases and J gave up 4 bases, with 11 bases separating them. Germline V gives CDR1 SGHTA, CDR2 FQGNSA. CDR3 length equals 13 residues. The chain's CDR3 is CASSSSRRYEQYF. Here the CDR3 DNA reads TGTGCCAGCAGCTCCTCGCGAAGGTACGAGCAGTACTTC. The full variable domain, in which reference TRBV7-2 and TRBJ2-7 provide the parts outside the CDR3, is GAGVSQSPSNKVTEKGKDVELRCDPISGHTALYWYRQSLGQGLEFLIYFQGNSAPDKSGLPSDRFSAERTGGSVSTLTIQRTQQEDSAVYLCASSSSRRYEQYFGPGTRLTVT.

In its sample, this clonotype was seen a few times. The genes are TRBV6-5 and TRBJ2-3, with a weak D call TRBD2 (6 bases). V lost 6 bases and J 13 bases, leaving 17 bases between the germline ends. Germline CDR1 is MNHEY and CDR2 is SVGAGI. There are 12 residues in the CDR3. The DNA for the CDR3 is TGTGCCAGCAGCCCAAGGGCAGGGAGGAAGTATTTT. Encoded protein: CASSPRAGRKYF.

On this clonotype: Its ends do not fully match the called genes, so a read error is possible. The chain carries TRBV10-3 and TRBJ1-2, with TRBD1 matching over 7 bases. This CDR3 spans 15 amino acids. CDR1 ENHRY and CDR2 SYGVKD come from the germline V gene. CDR3 sequence (DNA): TGTGTCATCAGAGGGGGCGAGGGTCCTAACTATGGCTACACCTTC. Translated, it gives CVIRGGEGPNYGYTF.